This TCR beta chain is from a study of blood T cell repertoires in COVID-19. The overall study: The analysed material was cDNA or gDNA that came from T cells, B-cell-depleted T cells, or PBMCs.

The table came from immunoSEQ multiplex PCR; TCRdb's copy has only in-frame clones and leaves some out. The sample records roughly 63,000 clones, 70% to 90% being singletons. Germline CDR1 reads MDHEN; CDR2 reads SYDVKM. The ends were cut back, 6 bases at V and 3 bases at J, with 11 bases in the middle. The CDR3 has 13 amino acids. The chain employs TRBV28 and TRBJ1-2, with D perhaps TRBD1 (5 bases). The sequence derives from a man aged 55 to 69 with acute or convalescent COVID-19. The sequenced material came from peripheral blood. The CDR3 nucleotides read TGTGCCAGCAGGCAGACAGCATACTATGGCTACACCTTC. Its translation is CASRQTAYYGYTF.